The sequence of this T cell receptor beta chain was determined in a study of blood T cells in healthy people across ages. Study results and caveats: It was held that diversity estimates obtained from one million T cells represented underestimates.

A word on this clonotype: Its antigen is undetermined.

V was clipped by 1 base and J by 5 bases, with 12 bases between them. The germline CDR1 and CDR2 sequences are SEHNR and FQNEAQ (reference sequence). CDR3 size: 14 residues. The second PCR ran roughly 6 to 11 cycles with a sample-barcoded 5' primer and J-beta primers. In TCRdb, the 5' RACE reads were re-called with MiXCR into one record per CDR3 protein. This table has 1.5 million to 2 million distinct CDR3 sequences, roughly two fifths appearing once. This sequence joins TRBV7-9 and TRBJ2-7, with D perhaps matching TRBD1 or TRBD2 (5 bases each). The receptor comes from a human donor in good health. Sequencing input: blood. The CDR3 sequence is CASSLGDPRDEQYF. The CDR3, as DNA: TGTGCCAGCAGCTTAGGGGACCCGAGGGACGAGCAGTACTTC. The full variable domain, rest sourced from reference TRBV7-9 and TRBJ2-7, is DTGVSQNPRHKITKRGQNVTFRCDPISEHNRLYWYRQTLGQGPEFLTYFQNEAQLEKSRLLSDRFSAERPKGSFSTLEIQRTEQGDSAMYLCASSLGDPRDEQYFGPGTRLTVT.